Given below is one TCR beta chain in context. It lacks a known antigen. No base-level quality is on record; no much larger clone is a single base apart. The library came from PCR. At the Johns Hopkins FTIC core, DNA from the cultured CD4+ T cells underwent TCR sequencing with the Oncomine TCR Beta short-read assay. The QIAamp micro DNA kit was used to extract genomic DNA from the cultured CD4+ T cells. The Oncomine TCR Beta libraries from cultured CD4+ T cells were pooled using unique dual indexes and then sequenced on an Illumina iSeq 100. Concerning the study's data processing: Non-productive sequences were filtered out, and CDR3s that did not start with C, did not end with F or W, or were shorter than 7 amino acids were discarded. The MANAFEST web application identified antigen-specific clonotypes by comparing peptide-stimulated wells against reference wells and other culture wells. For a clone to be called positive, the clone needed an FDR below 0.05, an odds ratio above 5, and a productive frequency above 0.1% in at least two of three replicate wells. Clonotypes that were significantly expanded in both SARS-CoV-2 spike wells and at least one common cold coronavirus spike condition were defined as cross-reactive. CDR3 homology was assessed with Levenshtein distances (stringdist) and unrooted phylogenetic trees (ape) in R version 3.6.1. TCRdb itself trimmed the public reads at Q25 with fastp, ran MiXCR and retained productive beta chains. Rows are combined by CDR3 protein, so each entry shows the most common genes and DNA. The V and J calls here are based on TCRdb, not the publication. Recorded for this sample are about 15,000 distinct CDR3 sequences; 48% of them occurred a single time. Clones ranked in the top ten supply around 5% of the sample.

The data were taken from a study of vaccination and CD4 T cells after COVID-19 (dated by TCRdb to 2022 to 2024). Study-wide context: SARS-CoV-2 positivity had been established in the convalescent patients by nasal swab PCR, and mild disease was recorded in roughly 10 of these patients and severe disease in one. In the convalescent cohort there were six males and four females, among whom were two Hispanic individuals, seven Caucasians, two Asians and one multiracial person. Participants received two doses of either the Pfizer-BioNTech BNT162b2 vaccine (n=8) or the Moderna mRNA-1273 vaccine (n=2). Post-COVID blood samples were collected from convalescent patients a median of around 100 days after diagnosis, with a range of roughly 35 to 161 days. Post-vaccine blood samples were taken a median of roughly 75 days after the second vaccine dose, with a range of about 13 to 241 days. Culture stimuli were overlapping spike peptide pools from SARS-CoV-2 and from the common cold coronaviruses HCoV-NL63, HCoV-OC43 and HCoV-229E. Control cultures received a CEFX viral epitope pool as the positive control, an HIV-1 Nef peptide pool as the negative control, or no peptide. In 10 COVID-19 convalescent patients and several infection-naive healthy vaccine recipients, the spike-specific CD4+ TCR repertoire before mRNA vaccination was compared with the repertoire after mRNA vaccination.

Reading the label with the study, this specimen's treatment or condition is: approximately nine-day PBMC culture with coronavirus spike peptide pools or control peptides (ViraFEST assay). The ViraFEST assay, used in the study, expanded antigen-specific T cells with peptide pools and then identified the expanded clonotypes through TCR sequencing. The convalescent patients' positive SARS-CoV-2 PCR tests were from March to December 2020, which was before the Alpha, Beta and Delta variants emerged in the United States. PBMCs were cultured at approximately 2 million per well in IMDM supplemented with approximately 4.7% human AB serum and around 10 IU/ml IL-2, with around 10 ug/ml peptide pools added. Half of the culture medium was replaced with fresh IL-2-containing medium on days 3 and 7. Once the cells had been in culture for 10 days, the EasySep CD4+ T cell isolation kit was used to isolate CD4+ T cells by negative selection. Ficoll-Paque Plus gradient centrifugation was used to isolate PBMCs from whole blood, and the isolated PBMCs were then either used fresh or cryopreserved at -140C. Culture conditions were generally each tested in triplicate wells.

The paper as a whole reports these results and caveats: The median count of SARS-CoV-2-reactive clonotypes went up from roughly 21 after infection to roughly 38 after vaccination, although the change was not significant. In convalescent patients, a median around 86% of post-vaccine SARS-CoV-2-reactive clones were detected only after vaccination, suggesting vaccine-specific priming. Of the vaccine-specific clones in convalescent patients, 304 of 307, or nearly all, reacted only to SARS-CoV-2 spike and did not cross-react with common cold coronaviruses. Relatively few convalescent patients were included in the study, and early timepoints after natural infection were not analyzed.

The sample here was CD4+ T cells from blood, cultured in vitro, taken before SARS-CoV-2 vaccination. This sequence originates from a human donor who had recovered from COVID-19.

The DNA sequence is as follows: TGCGCCAGCAGCCAGGACCGGGACGGGATGGCGAGGGAGCAGTACTTC. Its coded protein is CASSQDRDGMAREQYF. The sequence joins TRBV4-3 to TRBJ2-7; the D gene assignment is perhaps TRBD1 or TRBD2, with each matching 5 bases. The CDR3 covers 16 residues, taking in both the cysteine and the phenylalanine. Of all the DNA, just the CDR3 is kept, 48 bases in frame from base 1. The germline ends are 22 bases apart after V is trimmed by 3 bases and J by 7 bases. The CDR1 and CDR2 encoded by the germline V gene are LGHNA and YSLEER.